These 19 T cell receptor beta chains share one sample of origin, sequenced in a study of cytomegalovirus exposure and HLA in healthy donors. PCR involved 60 Vbeta and 13 Jbeta primers. Here immunoSEQ multiplex PCR was the method, and the copy in TCRdb shows in-frame clones only, minus some. The specimen's table records roughly 120,000 clones. Sequencing was done on a sample of PBMCs. Receptor source: a man aged 18 to 29 in good health and CMV-seronegative.

The genes are TRBV27 and TRBJ2-1, with D maybe TRBD2 (5 bases). CDR1 is MNHEY and CDR2 is SMNVEV in the germline V gene (reference sequence). The CDR3 contains 15 residues. The germline V and J ends were trimmed by 4 bases and 3 bases, with 13 bases remaining between them. The CDR3 loop is CASSYLSRDYNEQFF. DNA of the CDR3: TGTGCCAGCAGTTACTTAAGCCGGGACTACAATGAGCAGTTCTTC.

The CDR3 DNA follows: TGCGCCAGCAGCTTGAAGGGACAGGGGTTTTCGAACACCGGGGAGCTGTTTTTT. Translated: CASSLKGQGFSNTGELFF. The chain links TRBV5-1 to TRBJ2-2; TRBD1 agrees at 10 bases. The CDR3 is 18 residues long. Germline V gene data show CDR1 as SGHRS and CDR2 as YFSETQ. V lost 1 base to trimming and J lost 0 bases; unmatched junction nucleotides: 6.

V usage is TRBV14 and J usage is TRBJ2-5; 7 bases map to TRBD1. The germline V gene encodes CDR1 SGHDN and CDR2 FVKESK. Trimming took 6 bases from V and 4 from J; bases not matched to a gene: 8. CDR3 length: 14 amino acids. CDR3 residues: CASRLTGDGETQYF. The CDR3 coding sequence is TGTGCCAGCAGACTCACAGGGGATGGAGAGACCCAGTACTTC.

The rearrangement links TRBV18 to TRBJ1-4; D perhaps matches TRBD1 (5 bases). The CDR3 has 14 residues. Germline-derived CDR1 and CDR2 are KGHSH and LQKENI. V was trimmed by 3 bases and J by 5 bases, leaving 10 bases between them. The CDR3 loop is CASSPLQVNEKLFF. The CDR3 coding sequence is TGTGCCAGCTCACCTTTACAGGTCAATGAAAAACTGTTTTTT.

This chain uses TRBV14 with TRBJ1-1, with D possibly TRBD1 on 6 matching bases. This CDR3 region has 12 residues. Per germline, CDR1 SGHDN and CDR2 FVKESK. The V end lost 9 bases, the J end lost 12 bases, and 20 bases lay between the germline ends. Written as DNA, the CDR3 is TGTGCCAGTTCCATAAGCCGGGACACAACTTTCTTT. It yields the protein CASSISRDTTFF. The whole variable domain, remainder taken from reference TRBV14 and TRBJ1-1, is EAGVTQFPSHSVIEKGQTVTLRCDPISGHDNLYWYRRVMGKEIKFLLHFVKESKQDESGMPNNRFLAERTGGTYSTLKVQPAELEDSGVYFCASSISRDTTFFGQGTRLTVV.

The chain recombines TRBV6-5 with TRBJ1-2; 7 bases are a match to TRBD1. The J segment lost 2 bases and the V segment lost 7 bases, leaving 7 bases of the junction unmatched. The CDR3 loop spans 14 amino acids. Germline CDR1 MNHEY, CDR2 SVGAGI. CDR3 residues: CASIGTAFNYGYTF. For the CDR3, the DNA is TGTGCCAGCATAGGGACAGCCTTCAACTATGGCTACACCTTC.

The chain links TRBV11-2 to TRBJ2-5; 8 positions agree with TRBD1. Per germline, CDR1 SGHAT and CDR2 FQNNGV. V lost 4 bases and J lost 2; bases outside the gene matches: 6. The CDR3 is made up of 15 amino acids. CDR3: CASSSVRGRQETQYF. CDR3 nucleotides: TGTGCCAGCAGCTCCGTCAGGGGGCGTCAAGAGACCCAGTACTTC. Drawing the rest from reference TRBV11-2 and TRBJ2-5, the complete variable domain is EAGVAQSPRYKIIEKRQSVAFWCNPISGHATLYWYQQILGQGPKLLIQFQNNGVVDDSQLPKDRFSAERLKGVDSTLKIQPAKLEDSAVYLCASSSVRGRQETQYFGPGTRLLVL.

J is TRBJ2-6 and V is TRBV5-1; no clear D gene. CDR3 length: 15 amino acids. Germline-derived CDR1 and CDR2 are SGHRS and YFSETQ. Trimming removed 0 bases from V and 0 bases from J, with 4 bases in between. The CDR3 here is CASSLVHSGANVLTF. CDR3 sequence (DNA): TGCGCCAGCAGCTTGGTTCACTCTGGGGCCAACGTCCTGACTTTC.

The J gene is TRBJ1-6, the V gene TRBV30; TRBD1 aligns across 9 bases. Germline assignment: CDR1 GTSNPN and CDR2 SVGIG (reference sequence). Losses at the gene ends were 3 bases for V and 5 bases for J; bases not matched to a gene: 8. The CDR3 is 16 amino acids. The CDR3 here is CAWSAGTGTDNSPLHF. CDR3 in DNA: TGTGCCTGGAGCGCCGGGACAGGGACGGATAATTCACCCCTCCACTTT.

The genes are TRBV6-4 and TRBJ2-1; 11 bases agree with TRBD2. The CDR3 extends over 17 amino acids. The V segment lost 8 bases and the J segment 1 base; nucleotides outside the gene matches: 10. CDR1 and CDR2 from the germline V gene are MRHNA and SNTAGT. The CDR3 is CASRPSGRSGSYNEQFF. Written as DNA, the CDR3 is TGTGCCAGCCGGCCTAGCGGGAGGTCTGGGTCCTACAATGAGCAGTTCTTC.

The chain uses TRBV2 and TRBJ2-5; 8 bases map to TRBD1. This CDR3 spans 12 amino acids. Trimming cost V 9 bases and J 5 bases; bases outside gene matches: 5. CDR1 SNHLY and CDR2 FYNNEI come from the germline V gene. CDR3 sequence: CASKTGAETQYF. The CDR3 nucleotides are TGTGCCAGTAAGACAGGGGCCGAGACCCAGTACTTC.

V gene TRBV30 combines with J gene TRBJ2-3, with 9 bases lining up with TRBD1. Germline V gene data show CDR1 as GTSNPN and CDR2 as SVGIG (reference sequence). The V segment lost 3 bases and the J segment 1 base; nucleotides outside the gene matches: 5. The CDR3 runs 15 residues. The CDR3 sequence: CAWSFRTGGTDTQYF. The CDR3 DNA sequence: TGTGCCTGGAGCTTCCGGACAGGGGGCACAGATACGCAGTATTTT.

As to this clone: One end of the junction does not line up with germline, which may come from a read error. The chain couples TRBV29-1 to TRBJ2-1; the match to TRBD1 covers 7 bases. This CDR3 contains 12 residues. The germline V gene has CDR1 SQVTM and CDR2 ANQGSEA. The CDR3 DNA reads TGCAGCTCATCGGACAGGTACAATGGGCAGTTCTTC. Its protein is CSSSDRYNGQFF.

V gene TRBV30 combines with J gene TRBJ1-6; D remains unclear. The germline V gene encodes CDR1 GTSNPN and CDR2 SVGIG (reference sequence). V was trimmed by 3 bases and J by 8 bases, leaving 11 bases between them. The CDR3 contains 13 residues. DNA for the CDR3: TGTGCCTGGAGGACAAGGTACGATTCACCCCTCCACTTT. It encodes CAWRTRYDSPLHF. The full variable domain, in which reference TRBV30 and TRBJ1-6 provide the parts outside the CDR3, is SQTIHQWPATLVQPVGSPLSLECTVEGTSNPNLYWYRQAAGRGLQLLFYSVGIGQISSEVPQNLSASRPQDRQFILSSKKLLLSDSGFYLCAWRTRYDSPLHFGNGTRLTVT.

The chain carries TRBV19 and TRBJ1-3, with TRBD1 matching over 8 bases. Per germline, CDR1 LNHDA and CDR2 SQIVND (reference sequence). This CDR3 region has 15 residues. The ends lost 4 bases at V and 4 bases at J; junction bases unmatched: 6. The CDR3 nucleotides read TGTGCCAGTAGTACTCCGACAGGGGTAGGAAACACCATATATTTT. As protein: CASSTPTGVGNTIYF.

J is TRBJ2-2 and V is TRBV19; 13 nucleotides align to TRBD2. Losses at the gene ends were 0 bases for V and 5 bases for J; bases not matched to a gene: 9. Looked up from germline, CDR1 is LNHDA and CDR2 is SQIVND (reference sequence). This CDR3 is 19 amino acids long. In DNA, the CDR3 is TGTGCCAGTAGTATAGATACCCCACTAGCGGGGGGGCCGACCGGGGAGCTGTTTTTT. This gives the protein CASSIDTPLAGGPTGELFF.

The rearrangement uses TRBV9 and TRBJ1-1; 7 bases are a match to TRBD1. The CDR3 is made up of 14 amino acids. V lost 4 bases and J lost 3; bases outside the gene matches: 6. CDR1 and CDR2 from the germline V gene are SGDLS and YYNGEE. Written as DNA, the CDR3 is TGTGCCAGCAGCAATCGACAGGGTCACACTGAAGCTTTCTTT. Its protein is CASSNRQGHTEAFF.

The gene calls are TRBV12-2 and TRBJ2-4; the table's D gene call, TRBD2, was not cross checked with the DNA. TRBV12-2 is marked as a pseudogene. This CDR3 contains 20 residues. Here the CDR3 reads CASRLAHKREFPLAKNIQYF. In nucleotides, the CDR3 is TGTGCAAGTCGCTTAGCGCATAAGCGGGAGTTTCCCCTAGCCAAAAACATTCAGTACTTC.

The chain is built from TRBV9 and TRBJ1-3; TRBD1 agrees at 7 bases. This CDR3 contains 15 residues. V shed 6 bases and J 1 base; nucleotides not matched to a gene: 7. In germline, CDR1 is SGDLS, CDR2 YYNGEE. CDR3 nucleotides: TGTGCCAGCAACACACAGGGGAGTTCTGGAAACACCATATATTTT. The encoded protein is CASNTQGSSGNTIYF.